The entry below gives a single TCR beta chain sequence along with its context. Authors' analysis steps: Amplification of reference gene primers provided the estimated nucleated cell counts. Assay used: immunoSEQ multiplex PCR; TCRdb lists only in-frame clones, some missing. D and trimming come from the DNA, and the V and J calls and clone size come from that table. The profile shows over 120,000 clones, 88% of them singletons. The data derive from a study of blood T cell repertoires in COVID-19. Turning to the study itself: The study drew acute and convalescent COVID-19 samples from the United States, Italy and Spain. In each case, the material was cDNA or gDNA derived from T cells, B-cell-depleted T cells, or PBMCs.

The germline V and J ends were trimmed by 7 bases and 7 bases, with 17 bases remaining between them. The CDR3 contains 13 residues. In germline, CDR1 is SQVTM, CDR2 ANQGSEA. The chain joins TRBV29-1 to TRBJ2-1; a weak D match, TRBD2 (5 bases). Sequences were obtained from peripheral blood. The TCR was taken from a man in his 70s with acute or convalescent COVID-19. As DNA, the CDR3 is TGCAGCGCTCAGACAATCCGGGGAAATGAGCAGTTCTTC. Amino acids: CSAQTIRGNEQFF.